Listed below are T cell receptor beta chains from one sample, sequenced in a study of T-cell memory formation after mild COVID-19. Each CDR3 protein gets one entry after TCRdb re-called the 5' RACE reads with MiXCR. The profile covers some 410,000 distinct CDR3 sequences, with around 22% appearing a single time and approximately 14% taken by the ten largest. Material for sequencing was PBMCs or a T cell subset sorted from them (not recorded which). The receptors were gathered from an adult woman who had mild COVID-19 (a few samples of this study predate the infection). Cell type and time point are not known. The CDR3 runs from the conserved cysteine through the conserved F or W. A D gene is named only where the DNA matches it firmly. Some rows have no size entry. The others give once, few or many, or a class for an expanded clone.

CDR3 DNA: TGTGCCAGCAGTGGGACAGGGGGCATCTATGGCTACACCTTC
CDR3 protein: CASSGTGGIYGYTF
D gene: TRBD1
V gene: TRBV6-5
J gene: TRBJ1-2
clone size: NA

CDR3 DNA: TGTGCCAGCAGCTTGGGGCTCTATGGCTACACCTTC
CDR3 protein: CASSLGLYGYTF
D gene: NA
V gene: TRBV7-8
J gene: TRBJ1-2
clone size: many

CDR3 DNA: TGTGCCAGCAGACGACAGGGGGCGGATACCGGGGAGCTGTTTTTT
CDR3 protein: CASRRQGADTGELFF
D gene: TRBD1
V gene: TRBV2
J gene: TRBJ2-2
clone size: NA

CDR3 DNA: TGTGCAAGTCGCTTCCCGAGACCGGGACTAAAATGGGGCAATGAGCAGTTCTTC
CDR3 protein: CASRFPRPGLKWGNEQFF
D gene: NA
V gene: TRBV12-2
J gene: TRBJ2-1
clone size: few

CDR3 DNA: TGCGCCAGCAGCCAAGAGAGGGGGCCGGGGAACATTCAGTACTTC
CDR3 protein: CASSQERGPGNIQYF
D gene: TRBD1
V gene: TRBV4-1
J gene: TRBJ2-4
clone size: few

CDR3 DNA: TGTGCCAGCAGCCCGCCCGGGGCCCAGCGCGAGACCCAGTACTTC
CDR3 protein: CASSPPGAQRETQYF
D gene: NA
V gene: TRBV7-9
J gene: TRBJ2-5
clone size: few

CDR3 DNA: TGTGCCACCAGTGACTCTAGACTAGCGGGCGCCAACAATGAGCAGTTCTTC
CDR3 protein: CATSDSRLAGANNEQFF
D gene: TRBD2
V gene: TRBV24-1
J gene: TRBJ2-1
clone size: few

CDR3 DNA: TGCGCCAGCAGCCAACAGGAAGGGACTGAAGCTTTCTTT
CDR3 protein: CASSQQEGTEAFF
D gene: NA
V gene: TRBV4-1
J gene: TRBJ1-1
clone size: few

CDR3 DNA: TGTGCCACCAGCAGGGCCGGGACAGGGGGGAGGGAGACCCAGTACTTC
CDR3 protein: CATSRAGTGGRETQYF
D gene: TRBD1
V gene: TRBV15
J gene: TRBJ2-5
clone size: few

CDR3 DNA: TGTGCCAGTAGCCCCGCCAGTATTGGCAATCAGCCCCAGCATTTT
CDR3 protein: CASSPASIGNQPQHF
D gene: NA
V gene: TRBV19
J gene: TRBJ1-5
clone size: many

CDR3 DNA: TGTGCCAGCAGGTTGTACCTTCTAGCGGATCCCACAGATACGCAGTATTTT
CDR3 protein: CASRLYLLADPTDTQYF
D gene: TRBD2
V gene: TRBV2
J gene: TRBJ2-3
clone size: NA

CDR3 DNA: TGCGCCAGCAGCCAAGATGAGGCACAGTTCGGGGAACTGTTTTTT
CDR3 protein: CASSQDEAQFGELFF
D gene: NA
V gene: TRBV4-3
J gene: TRBJ1-4
clone size: NA

CDR3 DNA: TGTGCCAGCAGCGAGGCCGGGAGGGGGAGTAGATCACCCCTCCACTTT
CDR3 protein: CASSEAGRGSRSPLHF
D gene: NA
V gene: TRBV7-2
J gene: TRBJ1-6
clone size: NA

CDR3 DNA: TGTGCCTGGAGTGAGGTCAGCGGGAACACTGAAGCTTTCTTT
CDR3 protein: CAWSEVSGNTEAFF
D gene: NA
V gene: TRBV30
J gene: TRBJ1-1
clone size: NA

CDR3 DNA: TGCGCCAGCAGCCCCCAGACCCCGAGGGTCACTGAAGCTTTCTTT
CDR3 protein: CASSPQTPRVTEAFF
D gene: NA
V gene: TRBV5-1
J gene: TRBJ1-1
clone size: NA

CDR3 DNA: TGTGCCAGCAGCAAGGACCAGCGTAGTGAGACCCAGTACTTC
CDR3 protein: CASSKDQRSETQYF
D gene: NA
V gene: TRBV9
J gene: TRBJ2-5
clone size: few

CDR3 DNA: TGTGCCAGCAGGGAACAGGAGTTGAGTACGGATACGCAGTATTTT
CDR3 protein: CASREQELSTDTQYF
D gene: NA
V gene: TRBV2
J gene: TRBJ2-3
clone size: NA

CDR3 DNA: TGTGCCAGCAGCACGACAGGGTACACAGATACGCAGTATTTT
CDR3 protein: CASSTTGYTDTQYF
D gene: TRBD1
V gene: TRBV7-3
J gene: TRBJ2-3
clone size: NA

CDR3 DNA: TGTGCCAGCAGCTTAGTATGGAGCTCCTACGAGCAGTACTTC
CDR3 protein: CASSLVWSSYEQYF
D gene: NA
V gene: TRBV7-6
J gene: TRBJ2-7
clone size: few